This TCR beta chain was sequenced during a study of monozygotic twins with inflammatory bowel disease (dated by TCRdb to the late 2010s). Some background on the complete study: The complete study included some 28 monozygotic twin pairs: 19 IBD-discordant Danish pairs and nine German pairs, of which four were IBD-concordant and five were IBD-discordant. Each individual had, on average, about 151 000 unique TCRalpha sequences and 181 000 unique TCRbeta sequences available for analysis. The search for disease-associated traits relied mainly on comparing IBD patients with their genetically identical healthy co-twins within discordant pairs.

From each donor, an approximately 2.5 ml peripheral blood sample was collected into PAXgene tubes and kept at -80 degrees C. Total RNA was isolated from whole blood with the PAXgene blood miRNA kit on an automated QIAcube, without T cell sorting. Peripheral blood from monozygotic twin pairs who were concordant or discordant for inflammatory bowel disease underwent deep TCRalpha and TCRbeta repertoire profiling using unique molecular barcoding. For every twin pair, smoking habits were documented, and each individual was categorised as a current, former or never smoker. What the authors observed across the whole study: No difference in repertoire similarity was observed between concordant and discordant twins, possibly owing to limited statistical power. No single strong signal or clonotype linked to IBD turned up in the results, so the idea that one exists was not supported. Differing immunosuppressive treatments among patients may have added background noise and inter-individual variability to the repertoires. Compared with healthy twins, IBD patients shared fewer clonotypes with other individuals, and the difference was most pronounced in patients with signs of disease activity. IBD patients had lower TCRbeta repertoire diversity, measured by the inverse Simpson index, than their healthy co-twins. Distinction between different T cell subtypes could not be achieved in the analysis.

The CDR3 holds 15 amino acids from the cysteine to the phenylalanine. No DNA sequence was recorded. CDR1 is given as LGHNA and CDR2 as YSLEER, both from the germline V gene. For this clonotype: Its antigen is still unknown.

The library relied on 5' RACE. For each TCR library, approximately 3.5 ug of total RNA was used. For each sample, cDNA synthesis was carried out in eight separate reactions using SMARTScribe reverse transcriptase. Unique molecular identifiers containing a 6-nucleotide sample barcode were introduced through template switching during cDNA synthesis. TCRalpha and TCRbeta cDNA was amplified in two nested PCRs of roughly 17 and 9 cycles, and bead purification was carried out after each PCR. Before amplification, the cDNA was treated with uracil DNA-glycosylase and purified using the QIAquick PCR purification kit. The second PCR added Illumina TruSeq-compatible adapters along with sample-specific barcodes. TapeStation and Qubit were used to check library quality and concentration, and 5 ng of each library was pooled. Pooled libraries were sequenced on an Illumina HiSeq2500 single-index Rapid Run with 2 x 100 bp reads and custom sequencing primers. The paper's processing steps were these. PCR and sequencing errors were corrected by UMI-based consensus assembly using MiGEC version 1.2.6. MiXCR version 2.1.1 handled V(D)J alignment, clonotype assembly and CDR3 extraction. To normalise gene usage, clonotype sharing and MAIT/NKT TCR abundance, the analysis used the top 1000, 10 000 and 20 000 clonotypes per sample. Diversity was computed as the inverse Simpson index with the vegan R package after downsampling to 27 000 UMIs. Paired Mann-Whitney U tests were applied to discordant twin pairs, and Benjamini-Hochberg correction was used for multiple testing. Reads reprocessed by TCRdb are summarized as one entry per CDR3 protein sequence, and DNA is absent. The V and J calls shown here were made by TCRdb, not taken from the authors' results. This sample's listing comprises around 370,000 distinct CDR3 sequences. The ten most abundant clones make up about 2.5% of the sample.

The specimen sequenced was blood. The chain is assembled from TRBV4-3 and TRBJ1-4; TCRdb's D call of TRBD1 is untestable without DNA. The sequence was collected from a human donor with ulcerative colitis or Crohn's disease, or a healthy co-twin of an affected twin (not recorded which). This receptor carries the CDR3 CASSQKTGFNEKLFF.